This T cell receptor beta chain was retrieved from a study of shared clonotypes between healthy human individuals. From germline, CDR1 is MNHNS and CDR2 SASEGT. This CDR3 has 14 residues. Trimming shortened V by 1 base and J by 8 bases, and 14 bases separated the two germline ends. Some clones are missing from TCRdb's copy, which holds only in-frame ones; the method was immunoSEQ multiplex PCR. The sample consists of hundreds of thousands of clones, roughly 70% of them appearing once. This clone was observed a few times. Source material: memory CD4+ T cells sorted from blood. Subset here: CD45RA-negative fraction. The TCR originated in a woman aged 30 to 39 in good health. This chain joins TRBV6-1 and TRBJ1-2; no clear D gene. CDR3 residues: CASSEGRSLGGYTF. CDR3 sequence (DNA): TGTGCCAGCAGTGAAGGCCGAAGCCTCGGAGGCTACACCTTC.